The entry that follows covers one TCR beta chain sequence. This entry is derived from a study of cytomegalovirus exposure and HLA in healthy donors. The V segment lost 8 bases and the J segment 3 bases; nucleotides outside the gene matches: 7. Germline-derived CDR1 and CDR2 are ENHRY and SYGVKD. The CDR3 length is 14 residues. The PCR contained 60 Vbeta and 13 Jbeta primers. Only in-frame clones appear in the TCRdb table, and some are missing; sequencing was by immunoSEQ multiplex PCR. This sample has 110,000 to 150,000 clones, with around 72% found just once. Sequenced input: PBMCs. The origin of this receptor is a young man in good health and CMV-seropositive. The gene calls are TRBV10-3 and TRBJ2-3; 8 nucleotides align to TRBD2. As DNA, the CDR3 is TGTGCCATCCGGAGCGGGGGAGGGACAGATACGCAGTATTTT. Residues: CAIRSGGGTDTQYF.